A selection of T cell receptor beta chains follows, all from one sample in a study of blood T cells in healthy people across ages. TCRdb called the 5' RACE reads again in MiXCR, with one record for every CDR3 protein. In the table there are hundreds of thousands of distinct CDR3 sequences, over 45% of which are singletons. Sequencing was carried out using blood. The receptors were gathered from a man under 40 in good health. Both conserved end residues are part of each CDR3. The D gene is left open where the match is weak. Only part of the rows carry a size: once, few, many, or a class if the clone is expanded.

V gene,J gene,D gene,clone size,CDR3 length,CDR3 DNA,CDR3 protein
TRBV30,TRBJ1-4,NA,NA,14,TGTGCCTGGAGCCTAACAGGGTTCGGTGAAAAACTGTTTTTT,CAWSLTGFGEKLFF
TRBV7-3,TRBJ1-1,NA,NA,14,TGTGCCAGCAGCCCCGGGATACTGAACACTGAAGCTTTCTTT,CASSPGILNTEAFF
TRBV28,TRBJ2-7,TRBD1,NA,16,TGTGCCAGCAGTTTAACCGCAGTCAGGGGGTCCTACGAGCAGTACTTC,CASSLTAVRGSYEQYF
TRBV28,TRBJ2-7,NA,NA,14,TGTGCCAGCACCTACCAGCTAAATAACTACGAGCAGTACTTC,CASTYQLNNYEQYF
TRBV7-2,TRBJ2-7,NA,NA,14,TGTGCCAGCAGCTCCAACCGGGACACATACGAGCAGTACTTC,CASSSNRDTYEQYF
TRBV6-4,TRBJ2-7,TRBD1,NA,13,TGTGCCACGGTCCCGGGACAGGGCTACGAGCAGTACTTC,CATVPGQGYEQYF
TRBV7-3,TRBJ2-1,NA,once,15,TGTGCCAGCAGCTTAACTAGGACGGCCTACAATGAGCAGTTCTTC,CASSLTRTAYNEQFF
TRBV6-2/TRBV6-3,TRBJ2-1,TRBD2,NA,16,TGTGCCAGCACTAGCGGGGGGGCCGGCAGGTACAATGAGCAGTTCTTC,CASTSGGAGRYNEQFF
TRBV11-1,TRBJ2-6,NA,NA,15,TGTGCCAGCACCAATCGGGGGTCTGGGGCCAACGTCCTGACTTTC,CASTNRGSGANVLTF
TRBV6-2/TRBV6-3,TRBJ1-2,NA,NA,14,TGTGCCAGCAGTGGAGAACTAAGTTTCTATGGCTACACCTTC,CASSGELSFYGYTF
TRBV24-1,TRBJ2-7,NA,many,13,TGTGCCACCAGTGATGGAGGGCTTGGGGAGCAGTACTTC,CATSDGGLGEQYF
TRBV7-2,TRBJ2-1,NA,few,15,TGTGCCAGCAGCTTAGGGATAGGCGCCTACAATGAGCAGTTCTTC,CASSLGIGAYNEQFF
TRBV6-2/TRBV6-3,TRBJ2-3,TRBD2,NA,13,TGTGCCAGCAGTTACGAGGTACTCCGGGGGGGGTATTTT,CASSYEVLRGGYF
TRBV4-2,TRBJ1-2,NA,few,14,TGTGCCAGCAGCCAAGATTGGGGGGAAGATGGCTACACCTTC,CASSQDWGEDGYTF
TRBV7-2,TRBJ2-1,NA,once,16,TGTGCCAGCAGTCCCTCTGTAGCGCGGACCAACAATGAGCAGTTCTTC,CASSPSVARTNNEQFF
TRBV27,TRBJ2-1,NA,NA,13,TGTGCCAGCAGTTTCACCGAATACAATGAGCAGTTCTTC,CASSFTEYNEQFF
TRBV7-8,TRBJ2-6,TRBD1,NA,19,TGTGCCAGCAGCTTGACCGGGACAGGGAATTACTTTGGGGCCAACGTCCTGACTTTC,CASSLTGTGNYFGANVLTF
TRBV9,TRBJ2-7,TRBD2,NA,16,TGTGCCAGCAGCGGGGAGGGAATTACGGCATACAATGAGCAGTACTTC,CASSGEGITAYNEQYF
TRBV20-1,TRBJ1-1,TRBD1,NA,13,TGCAGTGCTAGATCCGGGACAGACACTGAAGCTTTCTTT,CSARSGTDTEAFF
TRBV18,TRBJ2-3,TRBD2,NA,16,TGTGCCAGCTCAACCGTAGCGGGGACAACGCTGGGGACGCAGTATTTT,CASSTVAGTTLGTQYF
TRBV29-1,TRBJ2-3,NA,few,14,TGCAGCGTTGAGCGAGCGGGGATAGGGGGTACGCAGTATTTT,CSVERAGIGGTQYF
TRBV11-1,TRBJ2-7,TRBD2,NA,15,TGTGCCAGCAGCTTTACTAGCGGGGCTTCCTACGAGCAGTACTTC,CASSFTSGASYEQYF
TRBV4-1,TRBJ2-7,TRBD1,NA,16,TGCGCCAGCAGCCAAGATTTAGGACAGGGGTCCTACGAGCAGTACTTC,CASSQDLGQGSYEQYF
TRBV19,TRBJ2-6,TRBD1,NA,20,TGTGCCAGTACCTCAAGGCGTACCGGGACAGGTTTATCTGGGGCCAACGTCCTGACTTTC,CASTSRRTGTGLSGANVLTF
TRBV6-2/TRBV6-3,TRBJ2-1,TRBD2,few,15,TGTGCCAGCACCCTAGGGACTAGCATATGGGATGAGCAGTTCTTC,CASTLGTSIWDEQFF
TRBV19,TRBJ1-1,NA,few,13,TGTGCCAGTAGTATAGTGGCGGGCACTGAAGCTTTCTTT,CASSIVAGTEAFF
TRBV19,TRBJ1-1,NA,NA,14,TGTGCCAGTCTTGCTGGACAGTCGAACACTGAAGCTTTCTTT,CASLAGQSNTEAFF
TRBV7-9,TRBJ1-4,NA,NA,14,TGTGCCAGCAGCGTATCTGGGGACAATGAAAAACTGTTTTTT,CASSVSGDNEKLFF
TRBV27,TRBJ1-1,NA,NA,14,TGTGCCAGCAGTTTATCGGGGGCCCAAACTGAAGCTTTCTTT,CASSLSGAQTEAFF